Shown below are 5 T cell receptor beta chains from a single sample sequenced in a study of chemoradiotherapy in HPV16-positive cancers. Method: immunoSEQ multiplex PCR; TCRdb's copy keeps in-frame clones and lacks some. The table shows around 1,800 clones, with about 82% occurring only once. The source was tumor tissue, collected from a patient who underwent chemoradiotherapy. Receptors were obtained from a human donor with HPV-associated anogenital cancer.

This clone was seen only a few times. The genes are TRBV10-3 and TRBJ1-4; D unresolved. The CDR3 has 14 residues. Germline CDR1 reads ENHRY; CDR2 reads SYGVKD. The ends were cut back, 3 bases at V and 4 bases at J, with 9 bases in the middle. CDR3 in amino acids: CAISEGQDNEKLFF. The CDR3 coding sequence is TGTGCCATCAGTGAAGGTCAGGATAATGAAAAACTGTTTTTT.

V usage is TRBV9 and J usage is TRBJ2-3, with D possibly TRBD2 on 7 matching bases. Germline V gives CDR1 SGDLS, CDR2 YYNGEE. Between the trimmed V and J ends, which lost 7 bases and 3 bases, there was a span of 12 bases. CDR3 length equals 13 residues. CDR3 nucleotide sequence: TGTGCCAGCGGGGGGGCGCGGACAGATACGCAGTATTTT. This translates into CASGGARTDTQYF.

The chain is built from TRBV5-4 and TRBJ1-2; possible D gene TRBD1, 5 bases. The germline gives CDR1 SGHNT, CDR2 YYREEE (reference sequence). There are 15 residues in the CDR3. Trimming shortened V by 5 bases and J by 4 bases, and 18 bases separated the two germline ends. The CDR3 bases are TGTGCCAGCAGGTCAACACAGGCTTACTCCTATGGCTACACCTTC. Translation gives CASRSTQAYSYGYTF. The whole variable domain, remainder taken from reference TRBV5-4 and TRBJ1-2, is ETGVTQSPTHLIKTRGQQVTLRCSSQSGHNTVSWYQQALGQGPQFIFQYYREEENGRGNFPPRFSGLQFPNYSSELNVNALELDDSALYLCASRSTQAYSYGYTFGSGTRLTVV.

The chain combines TRBV11-1 with TRBJ1-6, with D possibly being TRBD1 (6 bases). This CDR3 comprises 14 residues. Germline CDR1 is SGHAT and CDR2 is FQDESV (reference sequence). V was shortened by 5 bases and J by 7 bases, with 12 bases between the two germline ends. This CDR3 reads CASSPRRGNSPLHF. DNA of the CDR3: TGTGCCAGCAGCCCCCGCAGGGGAAATTCACCCCTCCACTTT. Based on the CDR3 plus reference TRBV11-1 and TRBJ1-6, the full variable domain is EAEVAQSPRYKITEKSQAVAFWCDPISGHATLYWYRQILGQGPELLVQFQDESVVDDSQLPKDRFSAERLKGVDSTLKIQPAELGDSAMYLCASSPRRGNSPLHFGNGTRLTVT.

The chain has TRBV7-2 and TRBJ1-4; the D is unclear. CDR1 is SGHTA, CDR2 FQGNSA, per germline. Trimming removed 2 bases at V and 5 bases at J, with 15 bases between. This CDR3 contains 16 residues. The CDR3 sequence is CASSLSVAGGNEKLFF. CDR3 DNA sequence: TGTGCCAGCAGCTTAAGCGTGGCAGGCGGAAATGAAAAACTGTTTTTT.